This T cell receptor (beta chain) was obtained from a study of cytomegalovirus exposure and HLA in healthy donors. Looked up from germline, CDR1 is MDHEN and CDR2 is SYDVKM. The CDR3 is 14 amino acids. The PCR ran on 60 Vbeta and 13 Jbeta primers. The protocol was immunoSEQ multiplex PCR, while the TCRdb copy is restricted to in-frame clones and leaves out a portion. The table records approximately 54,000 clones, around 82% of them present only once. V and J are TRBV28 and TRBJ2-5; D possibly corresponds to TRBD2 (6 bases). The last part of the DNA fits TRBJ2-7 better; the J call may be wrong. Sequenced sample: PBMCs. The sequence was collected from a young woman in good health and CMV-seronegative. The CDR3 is CASSPGRGTYEQYF. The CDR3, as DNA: TGTGCCAGCAGCCCCGGGCGGGGCACCTACGAGCAGTACTTC.